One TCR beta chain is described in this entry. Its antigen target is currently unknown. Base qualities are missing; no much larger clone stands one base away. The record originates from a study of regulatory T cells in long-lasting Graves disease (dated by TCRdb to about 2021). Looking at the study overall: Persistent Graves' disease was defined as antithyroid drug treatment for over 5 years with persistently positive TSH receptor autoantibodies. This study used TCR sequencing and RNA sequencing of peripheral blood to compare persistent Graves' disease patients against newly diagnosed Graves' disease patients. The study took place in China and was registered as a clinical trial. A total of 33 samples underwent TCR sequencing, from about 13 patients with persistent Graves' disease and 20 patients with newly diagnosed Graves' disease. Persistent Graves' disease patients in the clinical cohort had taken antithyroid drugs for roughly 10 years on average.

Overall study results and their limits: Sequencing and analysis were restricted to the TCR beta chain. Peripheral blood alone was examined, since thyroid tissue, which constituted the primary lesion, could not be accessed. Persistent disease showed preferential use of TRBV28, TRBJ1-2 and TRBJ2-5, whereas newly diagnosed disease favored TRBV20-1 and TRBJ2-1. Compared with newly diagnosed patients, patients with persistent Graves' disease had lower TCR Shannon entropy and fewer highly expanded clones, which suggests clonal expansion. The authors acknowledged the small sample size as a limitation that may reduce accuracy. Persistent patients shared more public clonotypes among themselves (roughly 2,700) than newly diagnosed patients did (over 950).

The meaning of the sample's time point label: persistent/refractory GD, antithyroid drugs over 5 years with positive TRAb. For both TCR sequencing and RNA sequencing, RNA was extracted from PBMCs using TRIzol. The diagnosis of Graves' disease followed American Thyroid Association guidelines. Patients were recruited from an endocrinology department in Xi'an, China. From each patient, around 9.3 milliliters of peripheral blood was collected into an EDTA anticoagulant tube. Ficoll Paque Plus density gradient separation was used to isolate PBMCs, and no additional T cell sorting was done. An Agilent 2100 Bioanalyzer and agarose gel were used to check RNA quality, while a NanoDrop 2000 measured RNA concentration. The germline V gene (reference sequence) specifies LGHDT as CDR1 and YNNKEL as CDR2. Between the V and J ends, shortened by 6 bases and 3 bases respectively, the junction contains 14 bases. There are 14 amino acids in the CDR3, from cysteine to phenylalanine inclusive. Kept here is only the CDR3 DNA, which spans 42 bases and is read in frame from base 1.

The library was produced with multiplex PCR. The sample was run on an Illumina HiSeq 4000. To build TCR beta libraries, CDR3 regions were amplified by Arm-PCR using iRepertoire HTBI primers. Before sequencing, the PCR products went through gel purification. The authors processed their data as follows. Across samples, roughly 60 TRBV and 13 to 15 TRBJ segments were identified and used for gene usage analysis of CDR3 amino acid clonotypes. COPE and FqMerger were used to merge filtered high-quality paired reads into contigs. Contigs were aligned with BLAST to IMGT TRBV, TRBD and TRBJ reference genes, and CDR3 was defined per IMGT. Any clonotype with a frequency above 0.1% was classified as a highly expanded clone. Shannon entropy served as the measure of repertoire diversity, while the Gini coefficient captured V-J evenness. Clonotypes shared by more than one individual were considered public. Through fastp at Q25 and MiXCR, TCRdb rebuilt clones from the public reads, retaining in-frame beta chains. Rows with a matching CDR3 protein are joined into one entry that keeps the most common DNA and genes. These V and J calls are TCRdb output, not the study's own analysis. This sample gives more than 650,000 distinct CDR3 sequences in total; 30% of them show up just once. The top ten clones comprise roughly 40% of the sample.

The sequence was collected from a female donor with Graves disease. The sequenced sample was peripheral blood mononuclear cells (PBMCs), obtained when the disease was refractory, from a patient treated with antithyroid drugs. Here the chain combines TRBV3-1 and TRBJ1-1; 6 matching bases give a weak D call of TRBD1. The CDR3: CASSLNQGYTEAFF. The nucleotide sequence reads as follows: TGTGCCAGCAGTCTCAACCAGGGGTACACTGAAGCTTTCTTT.